The next 16 T cell receptor beta chains were all read from a single sample in a study of control samples from healthy donors and cancer patients. Repertoires were generated with immunoSEQ multiplex PCR, while TCRdb's copy carries only in-frame clones and drops some. The sample includes 150,000 to 200,000 clones, around 90% seen only once; the top ten take 4.5% to 6%. The sample taken for sequencing was blood. Receptor source: a woman aged 25 to 45 in good health.

The J gene is TRBJ1-4, the V gene TRBV6-1; perhaps TRBD1 as D (6 bases). V was trimmed by 2 bases and J by 10 bases, leaving 14 bases between them. The CDR3 covers 14 residues. The germline CDR1 and CDR2 sequences are MNHNS and SASEGT. The CDR3 DNA follows: TGTGCCAGCAGTGAAAGCCACAGGGTGGCAAAACTGTTTTTT. Translation gives CASSESHRVAKLFF.

The V call is TRBV30, the J call TRBJ2-4; maybe TRBD1 (5 bases). V was cut by 0 bases and J by 5 bases, with 5 bases left in between. Germline V gene sequence: CDR1 GTSNPN, CDR2 SVGIG (reference sequence). The CDR3 contains 12 residues. The CDR3 nucleotides read TGTGCCTGGAGTGTAGGGGAAAACATTCAGTACTTC. Amino acid sequence: CAWSVGENIQYF.

In this sample, this clone turned up once. The V call is TRBV10-2, the J call TRBJ1-4, with 7 bases that match TRBD1. V was clipped by 5 bases and J by 4 bases; unmatched bases: 1. In germline, CDR1 is WSHSY, CDR2 SAAADI. The CDR3 is 13 residues long. This CDR3 is CASSNRGNEKLFF. CDR3 nucleotides: TGCGCCAGCAGTAACAGGGGTAATGAAAAACTGTTTTTT.

The CDR3 reads CASSRGQGIETQYF. CDR3 bases: TGTGCCAGCAGCCGGGGACAGGGGATAGAGACCCAGTACTTC. V and J are TRBV7-6 and TRBJ2-5; 10 positions agree with TRBD1. The CDR3 is made up of 14 amino acids. After removal of 5 bases from V and 4 bases from J, the junction contained 4 bases not matched to a gene. Germline V gene sequence: CDR1 SGHVS, CDR2 FNYEAQ. Supplemented by reference TRBV7-6 and TRBJ2-5, the full variable domain reads GAGVSQSPRYKVTKRGQDVALRCDPISGHVSLYWYRQALGQGPEFLTYFNYEAQQDKSGLPNDRFSAERPEGSISTLTIQRTEQRDSAMYRCASSRGQGIETQYFGPGTRLLVL.

This chain joins TRBV29-1 and TRBJ1-6; possible D gene TRBD1, 5 bases. CDR1 and CDR2 from the germline V gene are SQVTM and ANQGSEA. The length of the CDR3 is 13 residues. V lost 4 bases to trimming and J lost 7 bases, with 11 bases between them. The CDR3 DNA sequence: TGCAGCGTTGCCGACAGCCTAAATTCACCCCTCCACTTT. Translated, it gives CSVADSLNSPLHF.

As concerns this clone: One end of the junction varies from germline; a read error may be responsible. The chain uses TRBV15 and TRBJ1-5; tentative D call: TRBD1 (5 bases). Germline lookup yields CDR1 LNHNV and CDR2 YYDKDF (reference sequence). This CDR3 region has 12 residues. Here the CDR3 reads CATGRDNQPQHF. CDR3 coding DNA: TGTGCCACCGGCAGGGATAATCAGCCCCAGCATTTT.

The chain links TRBV10-3 to TRBJ2-7; TRBD1 matches at 10 bases. Germline CDR1 reads ENHRY; CDR2 reads SYGVKD. This CDR3 contains 14 residues. J gave up 5 bases and V 3 bases, and 4 bases lay outside the gene matches. The CDR3 nucleotides are TGTGCCATCAGTGATGAGACAGGGGGCAACGAGCAGTACTTC. Its translation is CAISDETGGNEQYF.

The rearrangement links TRBV15 to TRBJ2-1, with unresolved D. The CDR3 consists of 16 residues. The V gene's germline CDR1 is LNHNV and CDR2 YYDKDF (reference sequence). V was shortened by 1 base and J by 0 bases, with 10 bases between the two germline ends. The DNA for the CDR3 is TGTGCCACCAGCAGAGGGGCTGGTCGCTCCTACAATGAGCAGTTCTTC. This codes for CATSRGAGRSYNEQFF.

The rearrangement links TRBV3-1 (or the pseudogene TRBV3-2) to TRBJ2-7; 8 bases agree with TRBD2. The CDR3 runs to 15 residues. Germline V gene lookup returns CDR1 LGHDT and CDR2 YNNKEL (reference sequence). The J segment lost 2 bases and the V segment lost 3 bases, leaving 6 bases of the junction unmatched. CDR3 amino acids: CASSQVTSGTYEQYF. Written as DNA, the CDR3 is TGTGCCAGCAGCCAGGTAACTAGCGGAACCTACGAGCAGTACTTC.

Concerning this clone itself: Germline and junction disagree at one end, which may indicate a read error. V and J are TRBV19 and TRBJ1-5; tentative D call: TRBD1 (5 bases). The V gene's germline CDR1 is LNHDA and CDR2 SQIVND (reference sequence). The CDR3 runs to 14 residues. The CDR3 DNA follows: TGTGCCAGTAGGAATGGGGGTAGCCATCAGCCCCAGCATTTT. Translating gives CASRNGGSHQPQHF.

The chain employs TRBV6-1 and TRBJ2-5, with TRBD2 matching 10 bases. V gave up 2 bases and J gave up 5 bases; unmatched junction bases: 5. The germline gives CDR1 MNHNS, CDR2 SASEGT. The CDR3 spans 15 residues. As DNA, the CDR3 is TGTGCCAGCAGTGAACTAGCGGGGGAAGAGGAGACCCAGTACTTC. Residues: CASSELAGEEETQYF.

The V and J genes are TRBV24-1 and TRBJ2-1; D is uncertain. V gave up 0 bases and J gave up 8 bases, with 16 bases separating them. CDR1 and CDR2 (germline): KGHDR, SFDVKD. The CDR3 has 16 residues. CDR3 sequence: CATSDLGQPLGDEQFF. The CDR3 bases are TGTGCCACCAGTGATTTGGGGCAGCCCTTAGGCGATGAGCAGTTCTTC.

This clone was seen a handful of times. The chain is built from TRBV25-1 and TRBJ2-3; D remains ambiguous. The germline gives CDR1 MGHDK, CDR2 SYGVNS. This CDR3 has 15 residues. V was cut by 3 bases and J by 3 bases, with 13 bases left in between. CDR3 protein: CASSDFDGLTDTQYF. Written as DNA, the CDR3 is TGTGCCAGCAGTGATTTTGACGGATTAACAGATACGCAGTATTTT.

The chain is built from TRBV19 and TRBJ1-2; no reliable D call. The germline CDR1 and CDR2 sequences are LNHDA and SQIVND (reference sequence). The CDR3 sequence is 10 residues long. Trimming shortened V by 5 bases and J by 4 bases, and 2 bases separated the two germline ends. CDR3 nucleotide sequence: TGTGCCAGTAGTTCCTATGGCTACACCTTC. It encodes CASSSYGYTF.

This clone has just a few counts. The J gene is TRBJ1-1, the V gene TRBV5-1; D gene uncertain. The CDR3 is made up of 13 amino acids. Trimming left V 5 bases short and J 0 bases short, with 8 bases between. The V gene's germline CDR1 is SGHRS and CDR2 YFSETQ. This chain's CDR3 is CASSRGMNTEAFF. The CDR3, as DNA: TGCGCCAGCAGTAGAGGGATGAACACTGAAGCTTTCTTT.

V gene TRBV2 combines with J gene TRBJ2-7; 7 bases line up with TRBD1. This CDR3 region has 12 residues. V shed 11 bases, J shed 0 bases, and the junction held 4 bases outside the gene matches. The germline V gene encodes CDR1 SNHLY and CDR2 FYNNEI. The DNA for the CDR3 is TGTGCCGGAGGACAGGTCTCCTACGAGCAGTACTTC. Its translation: CAGGQVSYEQYF. Variable domain in full (rest from reference TRBV2 and TRBJ2-7): EPEVTQTPSHQVTQMGQEVILRCVPISNHLYFYWYRQILGQKVEFLVSFYNNEISEKSEIFDDQFSVERPDGSNFTLKIRSTKLEDSAMYFCAGGQVSYEQYFGPGTRLTVT.